Shown below are 28 T cell receptor beta chains from a single sample sequenced in a study of blood T cell repertoires in COVID-19. Data came from immunoSEQ multiplex PCR; TCRdb stores just in-frame clones and leaves some out. The repertoire holds 50,000 to 85,000 clones, with over 80% as singletons. The sample was peripheral blood. These receptor sequences come from a human donor in a cohort sampled during active COVID-19.

The rearrangement links TRBV15 to TRBJ2-7; perhaps TRBD1 as D (5 bases). From germline, CDR1 is LNHNV and CDR2 YYDKDF (reference sequence). The length of the CDR3 is 14 residues. V shed 0 bases and J shed 1 base, with 7 bases lying between them. CDR3 residues: CATSRERQSYEQYF. The CDR3 DNA is TGTGCCACCAGCAGAGAGAGACAGTCCTACGAGCAGTACTTC.

This chain links TRBV19 with TRBJ1-1; 8 bases align to TRBD1. The J segment lost 4 bases and the V segment lost 0 bases, leaving 4 bases of the junction unmatched. This CDR3 is built from 15 residues. Germline-derived CDR1 and CDR2 are LNHDA and SQIVND (reference sequence). CDR3 loop: CASSIDLRGLTEAFF. The CDR3 bases are TGTGCCAGTAGTATAGATCTCAGGGGGCTCACTGAAGCTTTCTTT.

The gene calls are TRBV7-2 and TRBJ2-3; the D is unclear. V lost 1 base and J lost 3, with 17 bases in between. The length of the CDR3 is 17 residues. CDR1 and CDR2 from the germline V gene are SGHTA and FQGNSA. CDR3 DNA sequence: TGTGCCAGCAGCTTAGTATCATCTGGCACGTTGACAGATACGCAGTATTTT. Translation: CASSLVSSGTLTDTQYF.

The rearrangement links TRBV6-5 to TRBJ2-3; 7 positions agree with TRBD2. CDR3 length: 15 residues. The germline gives CDR1 MNHEY, CDR2 SVGAGI. Trimming removed 5 bases from V and 5 bases from J; junction bases left unmatched: 10. The CDR3 nucleotides read TGTGCCAGCAGTACACACAGACTAGCTGTAGATACGCAGTATTTT. Encoded protein: CASSTHRLAVDTQYF.

The chain links TRBV5-1 to TRBJ2-5; TRBD1 matches 9 bases. The germline gives CDR1 SGHRS, CDR2 YFSETQ. The ends lost 0 bases at V and 4 bases at J; junction bases unmatched: 4. The length of the CDR3 is 15 residues. This chain's CDR3 is CASSLGGTGRETQYF. CDR3 coding DNA: TGCGCCAGCAGCTTGGGAGGGACAGGGCGAGAGACCCAGTACTTC.

V and J are TRBV4-3 and TRBJ1-3; 8 bases match TRBD1. Losses at the gene ends were 0 bases for V and 8 bases for J; bases not matched to a gene: 12. CDR3 length: 17 residues. The germline V gene encodes CDR1 LGHNA and CDR2 YSLEER. The CDR3 nucleotides read TGCGCCAGCAGCCAAGACATTGCACAGGGGGGTTTCTACACCATATATTTT. Encoded protein: CASSQDIAQGGFYTIYF.

The chain carries TRBV12-2 and TRBJ2-2; the table assigns TRBD1, which was not confirmed against the DNA. TRBV12-2 is a known pseudogene. This CDR3 has 12 residues. Written as DNA, the CDR3 is TGTGCAAGTCGCTCAAATCCCGGGGAGCTGTTTTTT. The encoded protein is CASRSNPGELFF.

This clone has only one observation. The chain employs TRBV7-9 and TRBJ2-1; 12 bases agree with TRBD2. This CDR3 is 15 amino acids long. The V and J ends lost 5 bases and 5 bases, in that order; junction bases with no gene match: 4. Germline V gene data show CDR1 as SEHNR and CDR2 as FQNEAQ (reference sequence). The CDR3 nucleotides are TGTGCCAGCAGCCTGACTAGCGGGGGAAACAATGAGCAGTTCTTC. This encodes CASSLTSGGNNEQFF.

This clone was observed a single time. This chain joins TRBV19 and TRBJ1-5; 8 bases match TRBD1. The CDR3 spans 15 residues. The V and J ends lost 4 bases and 2 bases, in that order; junction bases with no gene match: 4. Germline CDR1 is LNHDA and CDR2 is SQIVND (reference sequence). The CDR3 spells CASSTDREGNQPQHF. The CDR3 region has the DNA TGTGCCAGTAGTACGGACAGGGAGGGCAATCAGCCCCAGCATTTT.

The V gene is TRBV6-5, the J gene TRBJ2-5; 10 nucleotides align to TRBD1. Germline V gene data show CDR1 as MNHEY and CDR2 as SVGAGI. V lost 8 bases to trimming and J lost 5 bases; unmatched junction nucleotides: 5. CDR3 length: 13 amino acids. In DNA, the CDR3 is TGTGCCAGCGGCCGGGACAGGGGTGAGACCCAGTACTTC. Protein sequence: CASGRDRGETQYF.

This chain joins TRBV7-3 and TRBJ2-5; 9 bases match TRBD1. This CDR3 region has 16 residues. V trimming: 4 bases; J trimming: 4 bases; junction bases outside the gene matches: 10. CDR1 and CDR2 (germline): SGHTA, FQGTGA. CDR3 loop: CASSSRPQGAGETQYF. For the CDR3, the DNA is TGTGCCAGCAGCTCCCGCCCACAGGGGGCAGGAGAGACCCAGTACTTC.

This sequence joins TRBV15 and TRBJ1-2; 9 positions match TRBD1. CDR1 is LNHNV, CDR2 YYDKDF, per germline (reference sequence). The CDR3 sequence is 14 residues long. J lost 2 bases, V lost 3 bases, and 1 base had no gene match. CDR3 sequence (DNA): TGTGCCACCAGCAGTGGGACAGGGAACTATGGCTACACCTTC. It translates to CATSSGTGNYGYTF.

V usage is TRBV7-9 and J usage is TRBJ2-1; TRBD2 aligns across 15 bases. The ends lost 5 bases at V and 6 bases at J; junction bases unmatched: 5. Germline CDR1 is SEHNR and CDR2 is FQNEAQ (reference sequence). The CDR3 consists of 16 residues. The CDR3 sequence: CASSHGLAGGRNEQFF. CDR3 coding DNA: TGTGCCAGCAGCCATGGACTAGCGGGGGGGCGCAATGAGCAGTTCTTC.

This clone was recorded only once. CDR3: CASSLARGGNQPQHF. In nucleotides, the CDR3 is TGTGCCAGTAGTCTTGCCCGCGGGGGCAATCAGCCCCAGCATTTT. The rearrangement uses TRBV19 and TRBJ1-5; D ambiguous. This CDR3 spans 15 amino acids. V lost 5 bases, J lost 2 bases, and 13 bases lay in between. The germline gives CDR1 LNHDA, CDR2 SQIVND (reference sequence).

This CDR3 reads CASSVGVDKETQYF. CDR3 DNA sequence: TGTGCCAGCAGCGTAGGCGTTGACAAAGAGACCCAGTACTTC. The V and J genes are TRBV9 and TRBJ2-5; D not certain. CDR1 is SGDLS, CDR2 YYNGEE, per germline. Deletions cut 0 bases from V and 3 bases from J, with 9 bases between. CDR3 length equals 14 residues.

This clone came up once. V and J are TRBV28 and TRBJ1-1, with 7 bases identical to TRBD1. The germline V gene encodes CDR1 MDHEN and CDR2 SYDVKM. V lost 7 bases, J lost 3 bases, and 8 bases stayed unmatched. CDR3 length: 14 amino acids. This CDR3 reads CASTAGTAYTEAFF. The CDR3 coding sequence is TGTGCCAGCACTGCCGGGACAGCATACACTGAAGCTTTCTTT. Drawing the rest from reference TRBV28 and TRBJ1-1, the complete variable domain is DVKVTQSSRYLVKRTGEKVFLECVQDMDHENMFWYRQDPGLGLRLIYFSYDVKMKEKGDIPEGYSVSREKKERFSLILESASTNQTSMYLCASTAGTAYTEAFFGQGTRLTVV.

Written as DNA, the CDR3 is TGTGCCAGCAGCCTGACAGGGCTGGATGGCTACACCTTC. Encoded protein: CASSLTGLDGYTF. The V gene is TRBV7-9, the J gene TRBJ1-2; 7 bases are shared with TRBD1. Germline V gene sequence: CDR1 SEHNR, CDR2 FQNEAQ (reference sequence). The CDR3 spans 13 residues. The V gene end was trimmed by 5 bases and the J gene end by 6 bases; junction bases not matched to a gene: 6.

V usage is TRBV2 and J usage is TRBJ2-1; 11 nucleotides agree with TRBD2. In germline, CDR1 is SNHLY, CDR2 FYNNEI. CDR3 size: 15 residues. V dropped 9 bases and J dropped 1; count of bases not matched to a gene: 5. This chain's CDR3 is CASGRTSGSYNEQFF. CDR3 nucleotide sequence: TGTGCCAGTGGGCGGACTAGCGGGTCCTACAATGAGCAGTTCTTC.

The chain combines TRBV4-3 with TRBJ2-7; 14 nucleotides agree with TRBD2. Germline CDR1 and CDR2: LGHNA and YSLEER. Trimming took 4 bases from V and 8 from J; bases not matched to a gene: 4. The CDR3 covers 14 residues. The CDR3 DNA sequence: TGCGCCAGCAGCCCCAGGACTAGCGGGAGGCAGCAGTACTTC. Its protein product is CASSPRTSGRQQYF.

The chain employs TRBV5-6 and TRBJ1-1, with a possible D match to TRBD1 (6 bases). CDR3 length equals 14 residues. V lost 3 bases, J lost 4 bases, and 13 bases lay in between. The germline V gene encodes CDR1 SGHDT and CDR2 YYEEEE. CDR3 DNA sequence: TGTGCCAGCAGCTCCAAGGGGGGGAGCACTGAAGCTTTCTTT. This encodes CASSSKGGSTEAFF.

The chain joins TRBV4-1 to TRBJ2-3; possible D gene TRBD2, 5 bases. Germline V gene lookup returns CDR1 MGHRA and CDR2 YSYEKL. The CDR3 sequence is 15 residues long. V gave up 3 bases and J gave up 4 bases, with 14 bases separating them. DNA of the CDR3: TGCGCCAGCAGCCATCCGACTATAGGCTCAGATACGCAGTATTTT. Protein: CASSHPTIGSDTQYF.

The gene calls are TRBV7-9 and TRBJ1-2; TRBD1 might be the D (5 bases). From germline, CDR1 is SEHNR and CDR2 FQNEAQ (reference sequence). Trimming removed 0 bases at V and 2 bases at J, with 10 bases between. The CDR3 runs 15 residues. The CDR3 spells CASSLATDSNYGYTF. The CDR3 nucleotides read TGTGCCAGCAGCTTAGCCACAGACAGCAACTATGGCTACACCTTC.

The J gene is TRBJ1-5, the V gene TRBV21-1; the D segment call TRBD1 is taken from the table without a DNA check. TRBV21-1 is a listed pseudogene. The CDR3 loop spans 20 amino acids. The CDR3 loop is CASSNSRQGGPTYSNQPQHF. In DNA, the CDR3 is TGTGCCAGCAGCAACTCCCGACAGGGCGGCCCCACTTATAGCAATCAGCCCCAGCATTTT.

The chain couples TRBV19 to TRBJ1-1, with TRBD1 matching over 7 bases. CDR1 is LNHDA, CDR2 SQIVND, per germline (reference sequence). This CDR3 spans 14 amino acids. V dropped 5 bases and J dropped 0; count of bases not matched to a gene: 3. For the CDR3, the DNA is TGTGCCAGTAGTTCCAGGGGGGTGAACACTGAAGCTTTCTTT. Translated, it gives CASSSRGVNTEAFF.

V and J are TRBV5-6 and TRBJ2-2; D possibly corresponds to TRBD2 (6 bases). CDR3 length: 17 residues. Between the trimmed V and J ends, which lost 1 base and 1 base, there was a span of 14 bases. CDR1 is SGHDT and CDR2 is YYEEEE in the germline V gene. The CDR3 sequence: CASSLRLSGLNTGELFF. CDR3 sequence (DNA): TGTGCCAGCAGCTTGCGGTTGAGCGGGCTGAACACCGGGGAGCTGTTTTTT.

The J gene is TRBJ1-2, the V gene TRBV25-1; TRBD1 agrees at 9 bases. Trimming cost V 3 bases and J 3 bases; bases outside gene matches: 8. The CDR3 covers 16 residues. Germline CDR1 reads MGHDK; CDR2 reads SYGVNS. The CDR3 spells CASSDLRTGADYGYTF. DNA of the CDR3: TGTGCCAGCAGTGACCTTAGGACAGGGGCGGACTATGGCTACACCTTC.

The J gene is TRBJ2-1, the V gene TRBV7-9; D is perhaps TRBD2 (6 bases). Germline-derived CDR1 and CDR2 are SEHNR and FQNEAQ (reference sequence). Trimming left V 3 bases short and J 1 base short, with 7 bases between. This CDR3 spans 14 amino acids. CDR3 in amino acids: CASSLTRSYNEQFF. The CDR3 region has the DNA TGTGCCAGCAGCTTGACTAGGTCCTACAATGAGCAGTTCTTC.

The rearrangement uses TRBV6-5 and TRBJ2-1; D remains ambiguous. V gave up 4 bases and J gave up 4 bases, with 8 bases separating them. CDR3 length equals 13 residues. The germline V gene encodes CDR1 MNHEY and CDR2 SVGAGI. CDR3 in DNA: TGTGCCAGCAGTTCGGAGTGGTACAATGAGCAGTTCTTC. It is translated as CASSSEWYNEQFF.